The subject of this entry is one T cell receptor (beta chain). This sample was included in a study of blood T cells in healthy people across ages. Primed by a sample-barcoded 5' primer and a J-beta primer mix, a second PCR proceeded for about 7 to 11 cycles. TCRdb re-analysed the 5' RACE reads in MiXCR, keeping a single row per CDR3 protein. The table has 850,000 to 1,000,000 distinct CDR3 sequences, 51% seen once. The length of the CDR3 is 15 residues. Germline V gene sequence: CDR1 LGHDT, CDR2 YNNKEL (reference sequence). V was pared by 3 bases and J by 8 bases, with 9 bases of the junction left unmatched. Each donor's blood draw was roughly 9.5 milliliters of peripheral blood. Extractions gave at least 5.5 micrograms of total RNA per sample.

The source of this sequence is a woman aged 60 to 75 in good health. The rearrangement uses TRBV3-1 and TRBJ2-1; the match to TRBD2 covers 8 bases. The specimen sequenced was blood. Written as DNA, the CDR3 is TGTGCCAGCAGCCATAGCGGGAAGCCTTGGTATGAGCAGTTCTTC. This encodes CASSHSGKPWYEQFF.